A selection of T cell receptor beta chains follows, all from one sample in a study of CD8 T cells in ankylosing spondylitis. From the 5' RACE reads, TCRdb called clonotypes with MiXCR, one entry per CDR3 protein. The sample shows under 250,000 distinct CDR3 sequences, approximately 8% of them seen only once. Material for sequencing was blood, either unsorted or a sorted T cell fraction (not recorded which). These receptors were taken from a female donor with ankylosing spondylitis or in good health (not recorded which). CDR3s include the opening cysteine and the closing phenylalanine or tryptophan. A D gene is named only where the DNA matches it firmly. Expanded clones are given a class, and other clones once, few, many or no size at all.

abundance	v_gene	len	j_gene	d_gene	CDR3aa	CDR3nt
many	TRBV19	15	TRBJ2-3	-	CASSGWTDHTDTQYF	TGTGCCAGTAGTGGATGGACGGACCACACAGATACGCAGTATTTT
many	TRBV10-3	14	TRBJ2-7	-	CATSLQAGHSEQYF	TGTGCCACCTCACTCCAGGCGGGACACAGCGAGCAGTACTTC
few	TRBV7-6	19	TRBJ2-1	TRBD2	CASSLAGNVAGGAYNEQFF	TGTGCCAGCAGCTTAGCCGGGAACGTAGCGGGAGGGGCCTACAATGAGCAGTTCTTC
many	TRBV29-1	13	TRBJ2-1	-	CSSWGEYWNEQFF	TGCAGCTCTTGGGGGGAATATTGGAATGAGCAGTTCTTC
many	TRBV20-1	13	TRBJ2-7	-	CSATPGGSYEQYF	TGCAGTGCTACCCCTGGAGGGTCCTACGAGCAGTACTTC
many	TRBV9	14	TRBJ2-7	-	CASNDGAFGYEQYF	TGTGCCAGCAACGACGGAGCTTTTGGCTACGAGCAGTACTTC
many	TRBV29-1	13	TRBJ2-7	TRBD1	CSVGRQGKAEQYF	TGCAGCGTTGGGAGACAGGGGAAGGCCGAGCAGTACTTC
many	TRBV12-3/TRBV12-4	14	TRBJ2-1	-	CASSLEGDYNEQFF	TGTGCCAGCAGTTTAGAAGGGGACTACAATGAGCAGTTCTTC
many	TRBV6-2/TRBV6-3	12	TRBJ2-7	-	CASSQRTYEQYF	TGTGCCAGCAGTCAGCGTACCTACGAGCAGTACTTC
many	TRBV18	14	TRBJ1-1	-	CASSRVAGDTEAFF	TGTGCCAGCTCACGGGTGGCAGGGGACACTGAAGCTTTCTTT
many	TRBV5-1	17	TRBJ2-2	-	CASSLVPVGSATGELFF	TGCGCCAGCAGCTTGGTCCCGGTAGGAAGTGCCACCGGGGAGCTGTTTTTT
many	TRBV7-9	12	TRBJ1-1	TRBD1	CASSFSDRAAFF	TGTGCCAGCAGCTTTAGTGACAGGGCGGCTTTCTTT
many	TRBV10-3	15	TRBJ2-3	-	CAISSMRDHTDTQYF	TGTGCCATCAGTAGTATGAGGGATCACACAGATACGCAGTATTTT
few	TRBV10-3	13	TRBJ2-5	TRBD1	CAISPGTEETQYF	TGTGCCATCAGTCCTGGGACAGAAGAGACCCAGTACTTC
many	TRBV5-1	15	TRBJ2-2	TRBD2	CASSLSGRETGELFF	TGCGCCAGCAGCCTGAGCGGGAGAGAAACCGGGGAGCTGTTTTTT
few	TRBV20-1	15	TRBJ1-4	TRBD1	CSAAPWDRTNEKLFF	TGCAGTGCCGCTCCATGGGACAGGACGAATGAAAAACTGTTTTTT
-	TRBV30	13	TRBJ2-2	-	CAWSQDYTGELFF	TGTGCCTGGAGCCAGGATTACACCGGGGAGCTGTTTTTT
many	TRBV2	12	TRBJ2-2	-	CASSEGFGELFF	TGTGCCAGCAGTGAAGGGTTCGGGGAGCTGTTTTTT
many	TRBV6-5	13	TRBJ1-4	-	CASSYSLNEKLFF	TGTGCCAGCAGTTACTCGCTCAACGAAAAACTGTTTTTT
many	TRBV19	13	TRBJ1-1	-	CASSGRNRAEAFF	TGTGCCAGTAGTGGCCGAAACCGGGCTGAAGCTTTCTTT
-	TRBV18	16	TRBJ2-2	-	CASSPRTDTNTGELFF	TGTGCCAGCTCACCACGTACGGACACCAATACCGGGGAGCTGTTTTTT
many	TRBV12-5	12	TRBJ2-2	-	CASGALTGELFF	TGTGCTAGTGGTGCCCTGACCGGGGAGCTGTTTTTT
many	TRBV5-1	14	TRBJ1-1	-	CASSFGVKYTEAFF	TGCGCCAGCAGCTTCGGTGTAAAGTACACTGAAGCTTTCTTT
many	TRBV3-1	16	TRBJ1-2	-	CASSQEEGGVGGGYTF	TGTGCCAGCAGCCAAGAGGAGGGAGGGGTAGGCGGAGGCTACACCTTC
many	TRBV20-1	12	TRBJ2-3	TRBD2	CSARLAGKTQYF	TGCAGTGCTAGACTAGCGGGTAAAACGCAGTATTTT
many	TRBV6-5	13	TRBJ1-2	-	CASSWNTGTGYTF	TGTGCCAGCAGTTGGAATACCGGGACGGGCTACACCTTC
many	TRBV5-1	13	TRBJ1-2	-	CASSLRSGYGYTF	TGCGCCAGCAGCTTGAGGTCTGGTTATGGCTACACCTTC
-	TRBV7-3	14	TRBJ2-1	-	CASSAFEAGTAAVF	TGTGCCAGCAGCGCTTTTGAGGCCGGGACCGCAGCGGTCTTC
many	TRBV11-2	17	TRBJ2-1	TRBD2	CASSLVLAGRSYNEQFF	TGTGCCAGCAGCTTAGTTCTAGCGGGGCGATCCTACAATGAGCAGTTCTTC
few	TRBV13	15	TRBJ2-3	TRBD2	CASSPGLRGGYTQYF	TGTGCCAGCAGCCCCGGCCTCCGGGGGGGATATACGCAGTATTTT
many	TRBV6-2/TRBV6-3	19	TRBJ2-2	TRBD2	CASSLFLKDGRANTGELFF	TGTGCCAGCAGCCTCTTTTTGAAGGACGGGAGGGCCAACACCGGGGAGCTGTTTTTT
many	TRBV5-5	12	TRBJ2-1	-	CASSLAGRAQFF	TGTGCCAGCAGCTTGGCCGGGCGGGCACAGTTCTTC
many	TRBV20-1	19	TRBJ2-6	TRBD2	CSADLTSGSTNSGANVLTF	TGCAGTGCAGACCTGACTAGCGGGAGCACCAACTCTGGGGCCAACGTCCTGACTTTC
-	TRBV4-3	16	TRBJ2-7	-	CASSQEAPGTLYEQYF	TGCGCCAGCAGCCAAGAAGCCCCAGGGACACTATACGAGCAGTACTTC
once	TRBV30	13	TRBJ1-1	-	CAWSGSGDTEAFF	TGTGCCTGGAGTGGAAGTGGGGACACTGAAGCTTTCTTT
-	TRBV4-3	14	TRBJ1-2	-	CASSQGTRVGGYTF	TGCGCCAGCAGCCAAGGGACTAGGGTCGGTGGCTACACCTTC
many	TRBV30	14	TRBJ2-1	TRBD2	CAWSLAGSYNEQFF	TGTGCCTGGAGTCTAGCGGGGAGTTACAATGAGCAGTTCTTC
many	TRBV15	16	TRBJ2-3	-	CATSREGLSTADTQYF	TGTGCCACCAGCAGGGAAGGACTTTCTACCGCAGATACGCAGTATTTT
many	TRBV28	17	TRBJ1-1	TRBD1	CASSVTGSIAPDTEAFF	TGTGCCAGCAGTGTGACAGGGTCCATTGCTCCGGACACTGAAGCTTTCTTT
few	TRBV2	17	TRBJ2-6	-	CASSDYSSLSGANVLTF	TGTGCCAGCAGTGATTACAGTTCGCTCTCTGGGGCCAACGTCCTGACTTTC
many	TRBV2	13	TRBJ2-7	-	CASGSGGMSEQYF	TGTGCCAGCGGTAGTGGGGGTATGTCCGAGCAGTACTTC
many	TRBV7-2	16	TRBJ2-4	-	CASSGRTGLAKNIQYF	TGTGCCAGCAGTGGACGAACAGGCCTAGCCAAAAACATTCAGTACTTC
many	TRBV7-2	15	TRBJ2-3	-	CASSLAELGIGTQYF	TGTGCCAGCAGCTTAGCGGAGCTAGGAATTGGTACGCAGTATTTT
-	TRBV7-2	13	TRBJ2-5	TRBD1	CASSLGAGGTQYF	TGTGCCAGCAGCTTAGGGGCAGGGGGGACCCAGTACTTC
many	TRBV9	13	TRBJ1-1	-	CASTPGAYGEAFF	TGTGCCAGCACCCCCGGGGCGTACGGTGAAGCTTTCTTT
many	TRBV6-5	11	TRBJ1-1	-	CASRGAGRAFF	TGTGCCAGCAGAGGGGCGGGTCGGGCTTTCTTT
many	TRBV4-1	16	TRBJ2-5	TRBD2	CASSQEPAGGGETQYF	TGCGCCAGCAGCCAAGAGCCGGCGGGAGGAGGAGAGACCCAGTACTTC
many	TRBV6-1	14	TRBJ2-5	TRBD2	CASRRRELGETQYF	TGTGCCAGCAGACGGCGGGAGTTGGGAGAGACCCAGTACTTC
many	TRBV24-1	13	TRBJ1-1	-	CATSDGGSTEAFF	TGTGCCACCAGTGATGGGGGCTCCACTGAAGCTTTCTTT
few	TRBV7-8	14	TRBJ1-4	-	CASSHRDGGYKLFF	TGTGCCAGCAGCCACCGGGACGGTGGTTATAAACTGTTTTTT
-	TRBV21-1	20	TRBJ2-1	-	CASSKILLSGPPGGAPEQFF	TGTGCCAGCAGCAAAATCCTTCTTTCCGGCCCACCGGGGGGGGCGCCTGAGCAGTTCTTC
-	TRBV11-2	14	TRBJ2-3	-	CASSLRQDRDTQYF	TGTGCCAGCAGCTTAAGACAGGACAGAGATACGCAGTATTTT
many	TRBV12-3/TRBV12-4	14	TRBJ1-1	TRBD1	CASSYGTANTEAFF	TGTGCCAGCAGCTATGGGACAGCGAACACTGAAGCTTTCTTT
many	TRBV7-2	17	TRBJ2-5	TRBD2	CASSLGLAGGLLETQYF	TGTGCCAGCAGCTTGGGACTAGCGGGAGGGCTCTTGGAGACCCAGTACTTC
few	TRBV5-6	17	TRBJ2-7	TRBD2	CASSLTTSGRWSYEQYF	TGTGCCAGCAGCTTAACGACTAGCGGGAGATGGTCATACGAGCAGTACTTC